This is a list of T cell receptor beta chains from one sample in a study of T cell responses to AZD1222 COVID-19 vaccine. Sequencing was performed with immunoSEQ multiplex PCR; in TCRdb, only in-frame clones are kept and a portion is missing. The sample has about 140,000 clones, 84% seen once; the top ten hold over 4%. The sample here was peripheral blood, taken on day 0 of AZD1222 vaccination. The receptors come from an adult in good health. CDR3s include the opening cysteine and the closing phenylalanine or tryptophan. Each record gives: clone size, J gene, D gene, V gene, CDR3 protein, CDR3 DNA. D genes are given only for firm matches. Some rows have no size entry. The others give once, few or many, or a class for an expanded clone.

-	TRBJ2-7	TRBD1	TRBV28	CASSLRGGTGLEQYF	TGTGCCAGCAGTTTAAGGGGAGGGACAGGGCTCGAGCAGTACTTC
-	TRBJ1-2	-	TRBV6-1	CASSEPTGGGANYGYTF	TGTGCCAGCAGTGAGCCGACTGGGGGGGGAGCTAACTATGGCTACACCTTC
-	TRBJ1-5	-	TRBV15	CATSRSPNQPQHF	TGTGCCACCAGCAGATCCCCCAATCAGCCCCAGCATTTT
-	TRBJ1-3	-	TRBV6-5	CASSYSPPASGNTIYF	TGTGCCAGCAGTTACAGCCCGCCGGCCTCTGGAAACACCATATATTTT
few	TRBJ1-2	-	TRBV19	CASSPGRAYGYTF	TGTGCCAGTAGTCCAGGGAGGGCTTATGGCTACACCTTC
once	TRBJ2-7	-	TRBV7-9	CASKEYSSYEQYF	TGTGCCAGCAAAGAGTATAGCTCCTACGAGCAGTACTTC
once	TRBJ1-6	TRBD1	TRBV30	CAWVLRQGAYASPLHF	TGTGCCTGGGTACTGAGACAGGGGGCTTACGCTTCACCCCTCCACTTT
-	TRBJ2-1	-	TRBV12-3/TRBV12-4	CASSLVAVNEQFF	TGTGCCAGCAGTTTAGTGGCAGTAAATGAGCAGTTCTTC
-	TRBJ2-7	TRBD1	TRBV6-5	CASLRTGDTYEQYF	TGTGCCAGCCTGAGGACAGGGGACACCTACGAGCAGTACTTC
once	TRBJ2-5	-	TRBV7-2	CASSLVPGPGETQYF	TGTGCCAGCAGCTTAGTGCCGGGGCCGGGGGAGACCCAGTACTTC
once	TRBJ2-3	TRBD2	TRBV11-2	CASSLEAGEVDTQYF	TGTGCCAGCAGCTTAGAAGCGGGGGAGGTAGATACGCAGTATTTT
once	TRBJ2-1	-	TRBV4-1	CASSLLSARTTSSYNEQFF	TGCGCCAGCAGCCTCCTCTCCGCGAGAACTACGAGCTCCTACAATGAGCAGTTCTTC
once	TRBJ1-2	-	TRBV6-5	CASSTGLVYTF	TGTGCCAGCTCAACAGGTCTTGTCTACACCTTC
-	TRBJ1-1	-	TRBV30	CAWIIQPRNTEAFF	TGTGCCTGGATCATCCAGCCTAGGAACACTGAAGCTTTCTTT
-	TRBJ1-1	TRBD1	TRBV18	CASSPRDRGEAFF	TGTGCCAGCTCACCACGGGACAGGGGTGAAGCTTTCTTT
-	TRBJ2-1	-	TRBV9	CASSVGGREFNEQFF	TGTGCCAGCAGCGTAGGCGGCAGGGAGTTTAATGAGCAGTTCTTC
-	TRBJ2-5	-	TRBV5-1	CASSSTRGAVKTQYF	TGCGCCAGCAGCTCAACTAGGGGGGCCGTGAAGACCCAGTACTTC
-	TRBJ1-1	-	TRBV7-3	CASSRMGGSTEAFF	TGTGCCAGCAGCCGAATGGGGGGTTCCACTGAAGCTTTCTTT
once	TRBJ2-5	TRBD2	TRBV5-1	CASSLNGGAGETQYF	TGCGCCAGCAGCTTAAACGGGGGGGCCGGAGAGACCCAGTACTTC
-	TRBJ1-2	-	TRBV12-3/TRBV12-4	CASSFVASHGYTF	TGTGCCAGCAGTTTTGTGGCCTCTCATGGCTACACCTTC
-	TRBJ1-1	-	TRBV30	CARGYLNTEAFF	TGTGCCCGAGGCTATTTGAACACTGAAGCTTTCTTT
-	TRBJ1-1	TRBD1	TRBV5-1	CASSLETGISEAFF	TGCGCCAGCAGCTTGGAGACAGGGATTTCTGAAGCTTTCTTT
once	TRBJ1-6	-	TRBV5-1	CASSFSAVRDSPLHF	TGCGCCAGCAGCTTCTCGGCAGTTCGGGATTCACCCCTCCACTTT
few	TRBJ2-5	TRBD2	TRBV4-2	CASSQGQAGGLYQETQYF	TGTGCCAGCAGCCAAGGTCAAGCGGGGGGCCTGTACCAAGAGACCCAGTACTTC
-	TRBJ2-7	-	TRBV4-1	CASSPPGRTEEQYF	TGCGCCAGCAGCCCCCCCGGGCGTACGGAAGAGCAGTACTTC